There are a few counts of the clone carrying this T cell receptor beta chain. The germline CDR1 and CDR2 sequences are SGHRS and YFSETQ. With 4 bases removed from V and 2 bases from J, the gap between germline ends came to 18 bases. CDR3 length: 16 residues. This sample was included in a study of blood T cells in healthy people across ages. A J-beta primer mix and a sample-barcoded 5' primer were used in a second PCR of roughly 6 to 12 cycles. From the 5' RACE reads, TCRdb called clonotypes with MiXCR, one entry per CDR3 protein. The sample contains about 680,000 distinct CDR3 sequences, approximately 49% of which appear only once.

V and J are TRBV5-1 and TRBJ1-2; possibly TRBD1 for D (6 bases). Input material: blood. The source is an older woman in good health. The CDR3 reads CASSRDTPIFNYGYTF. The DNA of the CDR3 is TGCGCCAGCAGCAGGGACACCCCGATTTTCAACTATGGCTACACCTTC.